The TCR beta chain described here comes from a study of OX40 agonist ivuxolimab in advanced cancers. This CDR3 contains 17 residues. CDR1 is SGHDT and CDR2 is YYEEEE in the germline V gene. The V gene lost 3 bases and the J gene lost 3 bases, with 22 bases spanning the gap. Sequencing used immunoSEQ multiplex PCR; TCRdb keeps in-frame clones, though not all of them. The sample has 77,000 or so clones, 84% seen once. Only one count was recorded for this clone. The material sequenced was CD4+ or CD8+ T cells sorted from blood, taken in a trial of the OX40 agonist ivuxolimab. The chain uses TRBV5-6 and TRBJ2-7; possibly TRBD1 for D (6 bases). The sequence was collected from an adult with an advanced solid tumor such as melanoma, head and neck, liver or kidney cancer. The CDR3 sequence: CASSSVGRTALYYEQYF. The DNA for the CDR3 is TGTGCCAGCAGCTCGGTCGGGCGGACAGCACTTTACTACGAGCAGTACTTC.